The present entry profiles one T cell receptor beta chain with its context. This specimen belongs to a study of blood T cell repertoires in COVID-19. This CDR3 is built from 13 residues. Looked up from germline, CDR1 is LNHNV and CDR2 is YYDKDF (reference sequence). The V gene lost 9 bases and the J gene lost 5 bases, with 16 bases spanning the gap. Per the authors' pipeline: Nucleated cell number was recorded as an estimate derived from reference gene primer amplification. Only in-frame clones appear in the TCRdb table, and some are missing; sequencing was by immunoSEQ multiplex PCR. That table furnishes V, J and clone size, whereas the DNA furnished D and trimming. The data show around 100,000 clones, about 90% seen once.

The clonotype originates from a man older than 75 with acute or convalescent COVID-19. The material sequenced was peripheral blood. The V and J genes are TRBV15 and TRBJ2-5, with D perhaps matching TRBD2 (6 bases). DNA of the CDR3: TGTGCCACGAGTCCCCCCGGGAGTGAGACCCAGTACTTC. Protein product: CATSPPGSETQYF. The whole variable domain, remainder taken from reference TRBV15 and TRBJ2-5, is DAMVIQNPRYQVTQFGKPVTLSCSQTLNHNVMYWYQQKSSQAPKLLFHYYDKDFNNEADTPDNFQSRRPNTSFCFLDIRSPGLGDTAMYLCATSPPGSETQYFGPGTRLLVL.